The 9 T cell receptor beta chains below were found in one sample sequenced in a study of human T cells and chemical hapten exposure. TCRdb fed the RACE reads into MiXCR, producing one record per CDR3 protein. The data contain approximately 350,000 distinct CDR3 sequences, around 6% of them singletons. Time point in this sample: patch test 2, 6 weeks after DPC sensitization. Documented treatment: therapeutic diphenylcyclopropenone sensitization with weekly scalp DPC. The sequencing used whole blood, collected in connection with sensitization to the hapten diphenylcyclopropenone (DPC). Receptors originate from a woman between 18 and 29 years old with alopecia areata. Some clones in this sample may be carry-over from other donors' samples.

The gene calls are TRBV18 and TRBJ2-7; tentative D call: TRBD1 (6 bases). This CDR3 comprises 14 residues. CDR1 and CDR2 (germline): KGHSH, LQKENI. Trimming stripped 0 bases from V and 3 bases from J, with 9 bases between. CDR3 region: CASSPPDSFYEQYF. CDR3 nucleotides: TGTGCCAGCTCACCACCGGACAGCTTCTACGAGCAGTACTTC.

There are many counts of this clonotype. This chain links TRBV21-1 with TRBJ1-6; the DNA was not used to check the table's D call, TRBD1. TRBV21-1 is a documented pseudogene. The CDR3 runs 20 residues. The CDR3 region has the DNA TGTGCCACCGCCCTCATACGGGACCGAAGATCGAGCTCCTATAATTCACCCCTCCACTTT. It codes for CATALIRDRRSSSYNSPLHF.

This clonotype was recorded many times. The chain employs TRBV12-3 or TRBV12-4 and TRBJ1-5; 9 positions match TRBD1. V was pared by 6 bases and J by 3 bases, with 3 bases of the junction left unmatched. This CDR3 region has 14 residues. CDR3 protein: CASRGTGNNQPQHF. Written as DNA, the CDR3 is TGTGCCAGCAGGGGGACAGGGAACAATCAGCCCCAGCATTTT.

This clonotype appeared a few times. This chain links TRBV12-5 with TRBJ2-5, with 9 bases lining up with TRBD1. CDR3 length: 16 amino acids. Trimming took 6 bases from V and 0 from J; bases not matched to a gene: 8. Germline V lookup: CDR1 LGHNT, CDR2 FRNRAP. The chain's CDR3 is CASGRYRDRDQETQYF. The CDR3 nucleotides are TGTGCTAGTGGGCGCTACCGGGACAGGGACCAAGAGACCCAGTACTTC.

The chain is built from TRBV28 and TRBJ1-6; 9 bases line up with TRBD1. V dropped 6 bases and J dropped 10; count of bases not matched to a gene: 7. The CDR3 sequence is 14 residues long. The germline gives CDR1 MDHEN, CDR2 SYDVKM. CDR3 sequence: CASRGTGRRSPLHF. DNA for the CDR3: TGTGCCAGCAGAGGGACAGGGAGACGGTCACCCCTCCACTTT.

This clonotype occurred many times. The DNA of the CDR3 is TGCAGTGCTAGAGATTCGCAGGGGGCGAGGGAGACCCAGTACTTC. Its translation: CSARDSQGARETQYF. The genes are TRBV20-1 and TRBJ2-5, with 8 nucleotides matching TRBD1. The junction had 8 bases not matched to a gene; V was cut back by 0 bases and J by 5 bases. Per the germline V gene, CDR1 is DFQATT and CDR2 is SNEGSKA (reference sequence). The CDR3 runs 15 residues.

The chain has TRBV5-1 and TRBJ2-3; D gene unclear. The CDR3 consists of 10 residues. The V end lost 0 bases, the J end lost 11 bases, and 4 bases lay between the germline ends. CDR1 and CDR2 from the germline V gene are SGHRS and YFSETQ. CDR3 nucleotides: TGCGCCAGCAGCTTGGACAAGCAGTATTTT. This codes for CASSLDKQYF.

The sample holds a few counts of this clonotype. The rearrangement uses TRBV7-2 and TRBJ1-1; TRBD1 agrees at 9 bases. Germline CDR1 is SGHTA and CDR2 is FQGNSA. The CDR3 has 15 residues. The trim removed 1 base at V and 4 bases at J, leaving 4 bases unmatched. The CDR3 DNA follows: TGTGCCAGCAGCTTAGGCGGACAGGGGAGCACTGAAGCTTTCTTT. As protein: CASSLGGQGSTEAFF.

This chain uses TRBV12-3 or TRBV12-4 with TRBJ2-7, with D tentatively TRBD2 (6 bases). V was clipped by 1 base and J by 2 bases, with 15 bases between them. The CDR3 is 16 residues long. The CDR3 loop reads CASSLVGYGEAYEQYF. The CDR3 DNA sequence: TGTGCCAGCAGTTTAGTGGGTTACGGGGAGGCCTACGAGCAGTACTTC.